These T cell receptor beta chains were read from a single sample in a study of blood T cell repertoires in COVID-19. Assay used: immunoSEQ multiplex PCR; TCRdb lists only in-frame clones, some missing. This sample has about 200,000 clones, with about 80% found just once. Sequenced sample: PBMCs or T cells enriched from blood (not recorded which). These receptors were collected from a man in his forties who had recovered from COVID-19. CDR3s include the opening cysteine and the closing phenylalanine or tryptophan. The D gene is left open where the match is weak. Some rows have no size entry. The others give once, few or many, or a class for an expanded clone.

clone_size: few
d_call: TRBD1
v_call: TRBV5-1
j_call: TRBJ2-7
cdr3_aa: CASSQDRAAEQYF
cdr3_nt: TGCGCCAGCAGCCAGGACAGGGCAGCCGAGCAGTACTTC

clone_size: NA
d_call: TRBD1
v_call: TRBV2
j_call: TRBJ1-5
cdr3_aa: CASSGQGAGNQPQHF
cdr3_nt: TGTGCCAGCAGCGGACAGGGGGCGGGCAATCAGCCCCAGCATTTT

clone_size: NA
d_call: NA
v_call: TRBV5-4
j_call: TRBJ2-7
cdr3_aa: CASSGGTATTQYF
cdr3_nt: TGTGCCAGCAGCGGAGGGACTGCTACGACGCAGTACTTC

clone_size: few
d_call: TRBD1
v_call: TRBV19
j_call: TRBJ1-5
cdr3_aa: CASSPVPGQGGRNQPQHF
cdr3_nt: TGTGCCAGTAGTCCGGTCCCGGGACAGGGTGGTAGGAATCAGCCCCAGCATTTT

clone_size: once
d_call: NA
v_call: TRBV2
j_call: TRBJ1-2
cdr3_aa: CASSELGYGYTF
cdr3_nt: TGTGCCAGCAGTGAACTCGGGTACGGCTACACCTTC

clone_size: NA
d_call: TRBD2
v_call: TRBV7-8
j_call: TRBJ2-3
cdr3_aa: CASSPRGVAGARTDTQYF
cdr3_nt: TGTGCCAGCAGCCCCCGGGGCGTAGCGGGGGCACGCACAGATACGCAGTATTTT

clone_size: NA
d_call: NA
v_call: TRBV3-1/TRBV3-2
j_call: TRBJ1-5
cdr3_aa: CASSQDQGQPQHF
cdr3_nt: TGTGCCAGCAGCCAAGACCAGGGTCAGCCCCAGCATTTT

clone_size: NA
d_call: TRBD1
v_call: TRBV4-3
j_call: TRBJ2-2
cdr3_aa: CASSQARLTGHTGELFF
cdr3_nt: TGCGCCAGCAGCCAAGCTAGGTTGACAGGGCACACCGGGGAGCTGTTTTTT

clone_size: NA
d_call: TRBD1
v_call: TRBV30
j_call: TRBJ1-4
cdr3_aa: CAWGKGADGEKLFF
cdr3_nt: TGTGCCTGGGGTAAGGGGGCGGACGGTGAAAAACTGTTTTTT

clone_size: NA
d_call: NA
v_call: TRBV9
j_call: TRBJ1-2
cdr3_aa: CASSGGLGDEYYYGYTF
cdr3_nt: TGTGCCAGCAGCGGAGGGCTGGGCGACGAATATTACTATGGCTACACCTTC

clone_size: NA
d_call: TRBD1
v_call: TRBV7-9
j_call: TRBJ1-2
cdr3_aa: CASSLDGDRAMDGYTF
cdr3_nt: TGTGCCAGCAGCTTAGACGGGGACAGGGCAATGGATGGCTACACCTTC

clone_size: NA
d_call: NA
v_call: TRBV29-1
j_call: TRBJ1-2
cdr3_aa: CSVETGYYGYTF
cdr3_nt: TGCAGCGTCGAAACAGGGTACTATGGCTACACCTTC

clone_size: once
d_call: TRBD1
v_call: TRBV2
j_call: TRBJ2-1
cdr3_aa: CASSPPPDRANEQFF
cdr3_nt: TGTGCCAGCAGTCCCCCCCCGGACAGGGCGAATGAGCAGTTCTTC

clone_size: NA
d_call: TRBD1
v_call: TRBV5-5
j_call: TRBJ2-1
cdr3_aa: CASSLATGSYNEQFF
cdr3_nt: TGTGCCAGCAGCTTGGCGACAGGGTCCTACAATGAGCAGTTCTTC

clone_size: NA
d_call: TRBD1
v_call: TRBV5-1
j_call: TRBJ2-7
cdr3_aa: CASSGTGGFYEQYF
cdr3_nt: TGCGCCAGCAGCGGGACAGGGGGATTCTACGAGCAGTACTTC

clone_size: NA
d_call: TRBD1
v_call: TRBV10-3
j_call: TRBJ1-3
cdr3_aa: CAISQMMDRATSSGNTIYF
cdr3_nt: TGTGCCATCAGTCAAATGATGGACAGGGCTACGAGCTCTGGAAACACCATATATTTT

clone_size: NA
d_call: NA
v_call: TRBV5-1
j_call: TRBJ2-2
cdr3_aa: CASSRTTQSTGELFF
cdr3_nt: TGCGCCAGCAGCCGAACGACACAGTCGACCGGGGAGCTGTTTTTT

clone_size: NA
d_call: NA
v_call: TRBV5-4
j_call: TRBJ1-2
cdr3_aa: CASSLSSGGSYGYTF
cdr3_nt: TGTGCCAGCAGCTTGTCCTCGGGGGGGAGCTATGGCTACACCTTC

clone_size: NA
d_call: NA
v_call: TRBV19
j_call: TRBJ1-4
cdr3_aa: CASSFPGFNEKLFF
cdr3_nt: TGTGCCAGTAGTTTTCCGGGGTTTAATGAAAAACTGTTTTTT

clone_size: few
d_call: TRBD2
v_call: TRBV7-2
j_call: TRBJ2-7
cdr3_aa: CASRLTVPRGGPYEQYF
cdr3_nt: TGTGCCAGCAGGCTAACGGTCCCCCGGGGGGGCCCCTACGAGCAGTACTTC

clone_size: NA
d_call: NA
v_call: TRBV14
j_call: TRBJ1-1
cdr3_aa: CATRTPAGEAFF
cdr3_nt: TGTGCCACCAGGACACCGGCGGGTGAAGCTTTCTTT

clone_size: once
d_call: NA
v_call: TRBV30
j_call: TRBJ1-5
cdr3_aa: CAWSVGSPQGQPQHF
cdr3_nt: TGTGCCTGGAGTGTAGGGTCCCCCCAGGGTCAGCCCCAGCATTTT

clone_size: NA
d_call: NA
v_call: TRBV6-5
j_call: TRBJ2-2
cdr3_aa: CASRRQTGNTGELFF
cdr3_nt: TGTGCCAGCAGACGCCAGACAGGGAACACCGGGGAGCTGTTTTTT

clone_size: NA
d_call: TRBD1
v_call: TRBV5-4
j_call: TRBJ1-2
cdr3_aa: CASSSGQGWNGYTF
cdr3_nt: TGTGCCAGCAGTTCGGGACAGGGGTGGAATGGCTACACCTTC

clone_size: NA
d_call: NA
v_call: TRBV28
j_call: TRBJ2-7
cdr3_aa: CASSFPTRGFSYEQYF
cdr3_nt: TGTGCCAGCAGTTTCCCGACGAGGGGGTTTTCCTACGAGCAGTACTTC

clone_size: once
d_call: NA
v_call: TRBV5-8
j_call: TRBJ1-1
cdr3_aa: CASSLRQQPVAFF
cdr3_nt: TGTGCCAGCAGCTTGAGACAGCAACCGGTAGCTTTCTTT

clone_size: NA
d_call: NA
v_call: TRBV5-1
j_call: TRBJ2-4
cdr3_aa: CASSLSQGKNIQYF
cdr3_nt: TGCGCCAGCAGCTTGTCCCAGGGCAAAAACATTCAGTACTTC

clone_size: once
d_call: TRBD1
v_call: TRBV28
j_call: TRBJ1-4
cdr3_aa: CASSQNTGGYEKLFF
cdr3_nt: TGTGCCAGCAGTCAAAATACAGGGGGTTACGAAAAACTGTTTTTT

clone_size: NA
d_call: NA
v_call: TRBV28
j_call: TRBJ1-1
cdr3_aa: CASTVTGLNTEAFF
cdr3_nt: TGTGCCAGCACCGTTACTGGGCTGAACACTGAAGCTTTCTTT